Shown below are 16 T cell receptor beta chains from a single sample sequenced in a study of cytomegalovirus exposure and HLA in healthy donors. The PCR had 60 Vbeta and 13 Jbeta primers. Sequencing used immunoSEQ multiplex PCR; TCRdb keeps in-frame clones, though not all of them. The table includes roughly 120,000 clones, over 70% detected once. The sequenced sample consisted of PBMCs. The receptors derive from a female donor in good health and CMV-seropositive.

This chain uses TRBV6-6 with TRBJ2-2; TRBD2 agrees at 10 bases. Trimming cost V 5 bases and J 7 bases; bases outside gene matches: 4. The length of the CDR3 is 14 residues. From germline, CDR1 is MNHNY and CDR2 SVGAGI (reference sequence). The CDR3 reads CASSPSGGNGELFF. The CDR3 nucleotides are TGTGCCAGCAGTCCTAGCGGGGGTAACGGGGAGCTGTTTTTT.

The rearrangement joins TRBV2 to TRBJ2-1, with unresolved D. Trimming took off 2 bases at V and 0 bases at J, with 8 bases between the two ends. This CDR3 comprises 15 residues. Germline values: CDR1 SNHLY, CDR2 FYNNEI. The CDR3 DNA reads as TGTGCCAGCAGTGAAACATACAGCTCCTACAATGAGCAGTTCTTC. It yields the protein CASSETYSSYNEQFF.

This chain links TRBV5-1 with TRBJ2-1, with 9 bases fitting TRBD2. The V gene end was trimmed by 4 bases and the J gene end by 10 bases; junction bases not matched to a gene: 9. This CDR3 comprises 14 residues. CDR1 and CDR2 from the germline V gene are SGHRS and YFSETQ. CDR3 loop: CASSSSLAGSEQFF. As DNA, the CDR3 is TGCGCCAGCAGCAGTTCTCTAGCGGGGAGCGAGCAGTTCTTC.

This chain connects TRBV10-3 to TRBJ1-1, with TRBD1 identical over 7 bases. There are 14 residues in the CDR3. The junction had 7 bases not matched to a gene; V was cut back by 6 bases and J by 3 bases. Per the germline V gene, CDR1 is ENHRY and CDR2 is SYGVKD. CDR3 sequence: CAIRGDSKDTEAFF. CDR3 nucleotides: TGTGCCATCAGGGGGGACAGTAAGGACACTGAAGCTTTCTTT.

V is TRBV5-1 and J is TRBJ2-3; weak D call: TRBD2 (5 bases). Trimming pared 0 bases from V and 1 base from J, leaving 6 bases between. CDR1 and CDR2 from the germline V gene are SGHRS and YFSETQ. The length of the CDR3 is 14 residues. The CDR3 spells CASSLDGGTDTQYF. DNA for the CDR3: TGCGCCAGCAGCTTGGACGGGGGCACAGATACGCAGTATTTT.

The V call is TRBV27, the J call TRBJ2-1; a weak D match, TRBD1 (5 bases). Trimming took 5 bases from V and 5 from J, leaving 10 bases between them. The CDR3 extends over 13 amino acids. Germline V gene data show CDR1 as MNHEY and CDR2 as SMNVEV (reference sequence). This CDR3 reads CASSRDSHNEQFF. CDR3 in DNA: TGTGCCAGCAGTCGCGACAGCCACAATGAGCAGTTCTTC.

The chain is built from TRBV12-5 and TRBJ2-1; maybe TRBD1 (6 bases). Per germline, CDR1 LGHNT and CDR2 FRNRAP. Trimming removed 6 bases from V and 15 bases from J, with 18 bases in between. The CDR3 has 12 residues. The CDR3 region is CASGPQNRDPFF. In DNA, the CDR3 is TGTGCTAGTGGCCCCCAGAACAGGGACCCGTTCTTC.

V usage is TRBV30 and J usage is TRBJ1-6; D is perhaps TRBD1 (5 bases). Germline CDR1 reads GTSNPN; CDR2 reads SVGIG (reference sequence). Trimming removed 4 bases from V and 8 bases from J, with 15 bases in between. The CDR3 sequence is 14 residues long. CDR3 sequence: CAWKSTGAYSPLHF. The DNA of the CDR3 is TGTGCCTGGAAGTCAACTGGGGCGTATTCACCCCTCCACTTT.

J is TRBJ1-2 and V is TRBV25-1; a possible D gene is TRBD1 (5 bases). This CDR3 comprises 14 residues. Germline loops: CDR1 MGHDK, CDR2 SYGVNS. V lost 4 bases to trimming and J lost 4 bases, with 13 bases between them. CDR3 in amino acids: CASSGPGGFYGYTF. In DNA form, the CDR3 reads TGTGCCAGCAGTGGACCGGGGGGATTCTATGGCTACACCTTC.

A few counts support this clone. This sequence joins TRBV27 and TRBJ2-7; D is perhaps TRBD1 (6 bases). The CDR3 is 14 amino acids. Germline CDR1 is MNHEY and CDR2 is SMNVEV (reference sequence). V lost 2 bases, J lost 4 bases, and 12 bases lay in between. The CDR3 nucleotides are TGTGCCAGCAGTTTACAGGGGAAGCTGTACGAGCAGTACTTC. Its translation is CASSLQGKLYEQYF.

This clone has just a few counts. The CDR3 bases are TGTGCCAGCAGCCGCGCGACAGGGGAGCACTATGGCTACACCTTC. Protein: CASSRATGEHYGYTF. The chain couples TRBV6-5 to TRBJ1-2; 8 nucleotides match TRBD1. The germline CDR1 and CDR2 sequences are MNHEY and SVGAGI. Trimming at V came to 6 bases and at J to 3 bases, leaving 9 bases not matched to a gene. The CDR3 totals 15 residues.

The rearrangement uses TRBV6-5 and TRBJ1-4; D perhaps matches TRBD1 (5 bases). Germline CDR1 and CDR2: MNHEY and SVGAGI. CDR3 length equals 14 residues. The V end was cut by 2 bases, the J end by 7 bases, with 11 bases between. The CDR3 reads CASSYGSGGEKLFF. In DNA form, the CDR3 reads TGTGCCAGCAGTTACGGGAGCGGGGGTGAAAAACTGTTTTTT.

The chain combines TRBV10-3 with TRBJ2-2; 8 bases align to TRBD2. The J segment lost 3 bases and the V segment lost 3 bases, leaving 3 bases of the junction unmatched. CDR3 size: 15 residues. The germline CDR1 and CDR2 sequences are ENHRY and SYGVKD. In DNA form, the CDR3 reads TGTGCCATCAGTGATGACGGGGGGGACACCGGGGAGCTGTTTTTT. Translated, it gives CAISDDGGDTGELFF.

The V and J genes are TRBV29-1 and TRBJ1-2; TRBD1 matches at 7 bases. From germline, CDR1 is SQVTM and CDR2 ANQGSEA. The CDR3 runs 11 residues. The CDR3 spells CRDDRADGYTF. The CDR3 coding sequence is TGCAGAGACGACAGGGCTGATGGCTACACCTTC.

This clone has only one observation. The CDR3 here is CASSLPGQLNTEAFF. CDR3 nucleotide sequence: TGCGCCAGCAGCCTACCGGGACAGCTTAACACTGAAGCTTTCTTT. The chain is built from TRBV4-1 and TRBJ1-1; TRBD1 matches 7 bases. Unmatched junction bases numbered 7, after V lost 4 bases and J lost 2 bases. CDR3 length equals 15 residues. CDR1 and CDR2 (germline): MGHRA, YSYEKL.

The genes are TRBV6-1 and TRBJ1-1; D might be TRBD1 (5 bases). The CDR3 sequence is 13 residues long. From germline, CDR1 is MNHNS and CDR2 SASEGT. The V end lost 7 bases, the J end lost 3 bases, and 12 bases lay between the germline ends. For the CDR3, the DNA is TGTGCCAGCAATCAGGGCGCCCACACTGAAGCTTTCTTT. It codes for CASNQGAHTEAFF.